Judged by abundance, the clone carrying this TCR beta chain is medium-sized. One entry per CDR3 protein results from TCRdb running MiXCR on the PCR reads. The sample contains roughly 21,000 distinct CDR3 sequences, roughly two fifths of which appear only once. The length of the CDR3 is 15 residues. CDR1 is SGHTA, CDR2 FQGNSA, per germline. V lost 5 bases, J lost 3 bases, and 9 bases stayed unmatched. This entry is derived from a study of tumor-infiltrating lymphocytes in oesophageal squamous cell carcinoma. The sequence was collected from a male donor with esophageal squamous cell carcinoma. The V call is TRBV7-2, the J call TRBJ1-2, with TRBD1 matching 7 bases. The source material was esophageal tumor tissue. The CDR3 protein is CASSPQGGIYYGYTF. The DNA of the CDR3 is TGTGCCAGCAGCCCTCAGGGGGGTATATACTATGGCTACACCTTC. Supplemented by reference TRBV7-2 and TRBJ1-2, the full variable domain reads GAGVSQSPSNKVTEKGKDVELRCDPISGHTALYWYRQSLGQGLEFLIYFQGNSAPDKSGLPSDRFSAERTGGSVSTLTIQRTQQEDSAVYLCASSPQGGIYYGYTFGSGTRLTVV.